These T cell receptor beta chains were read from a single sample in a study of Graves' ophthalmopathy and Graves' hyperthyroidism. TCRdb reprocessed the multiplex PCR reads via MiXCR and lists one record per CDR3 protein. The data show about 400,000 distinct CDR3 sequences, around 17% seen once. Sequenced sample: peripheral blood. The receptors derive from a woman aged 18-29 years with Graves' ophthalmopathy. CDR3s include the opening cysteine and the closing phenylalanine or tryptophan. A D gene is named only where the DNA matches it firmly. Some rows have no size entry. The others give once, few or many, or a class for an expanded clone.

D gene: TRBD1
J gene: TRBJ1-2
V gene: TRBV28
clone size: many
CDR3 DNA: TGTGCCAGCAGGGGGAACGCACTAGGGACAGCCTATGGCTACACCTTC
CDR3 protein: CASRGNALGTAYGYTF

D gene: NA
J gene: TRBJ2-5
V gene: TRBV28
clone size: many
CDR3 DNA: TGTGCCAGCAGTTCTGAGGGGGACGGATACTACCAAGAGACCCAGTACTTC
CDR3 protein: CASSSEGDGYYQETQYF

D gene: NA
J gene: TRBJ1-1
V gene: TRBV6-1
clone size: many
CDR3 DNA: TGTGCCAGCAGTGAATGGGCCTCTCCCCAACGGGCTTTCTTT
CDR3 protein: CASSEWASPQRAFF

D gene: TRBD2
J gene: TRBJ2-1
V gene: TRBV7-2
clone size: NA
CDR3 DNA: TGTGCCAGCAGCTCAAGACGACTAGCGGGAGTCTCCTATGAGCAGTTCTTC
CDR3 protein: CASSSRRLAGVSYEQFF

D gene: NA
J gene: TRBJ2-5
V gene: TRBV7-2
clone size: many
CDR3 DNA: TGTGCCAGCAGCCGCGATAGAGGACGCGCACCGTACTTC
CDR3 protein: CASSRDRGRAPYF

D gene: NA
J gene: TRBJ1-1
V gene: TRBV7-2
clone size: many
CDR3 DNA: TGTGCCAGCAGCTTATTAGCCCCGGGGAAGAACACTGAAGCTTTCTTT
CDR3 protein: CASSLLAPGKNTEAFF

D gene: NA
J gene: TRBJ1-1
V gene: TRBV2
clone size: many
CDR3 DNA: TGTGCCAGCAGGGGGACCCGGGGAGAAGCTTTCTTT
CDR3 protein: CASRGTRGEAFF

D gene: TRBD2
J gene: TRBJ2-2
V gene: TRBV4-3
clone size: few
CDR3 DNA: TGCGCCAGCAGCCGATATATGTTAGCGGGTCCGGAGGGGCTGTTTTTT
CDR3 protein: CASSRYMLAGPEGLFF

D gene: NA
J gene: TRBJ1-1
V gene: TRBV9
clone size: many
CDR3 DNA: TGTGCCAGCAGCTTCAGGGAGAACACTGAAGCTTTCTTT
CDR3 protein: CASSFRENTEAFF

D gene: NA
J gene: TRBJ1-1
V gene: TRBV27
clone size: many
CDR3 DNA: TGTGCCAGCAGCTTGGAGGGGCCCGCGTTGACTGAAGCTTTCTTT
CDR3 protein: CASSLEGPALTEAFF

D gene: NA
J gene: TRBJ2-7
V gene: TRBV6-5
clone size: NA
CDR3 DNA: TGTGCCAGCATTAGCAGGACGCCCTACGAGCAGTACTTC
CDR3 protein: CASISRTPYEQYF

D gene: NA
J gene: TRBJ2-5
V gene: TRBV6-5
clone size: many
CDR3 DNA: TGTGCCAGCAGTCCAGACAGACAAATGGGGACCCAGTACTTC
CDR3 protein: CASSPDRQMGTQYF

D gene: NA
J gene: TRBJ2-3
V gene: TRBV20-1
clone size: many
CDR3 DNA: TGCAGTGCCCCCCCGACTACAGATACGCAGTATTTT
CDR3 protein: CSAPPTTDTQYF

D gene: TRBD1
J gene: TRBJ1-6
V gene: TRBV12-3/TRBV12-4
clone size: many
CDR3 DNA: TGTGCCAGCAGTTTACCAAGACAGGGGCGGGATTCACCCCTCCACTTT
CDR3 protein: CASSLPRQGRDSPLHF

D gene: NA
J gene: TRBJ1-1
V gene: TRBV29-1
clone size: many
CDR3 DNA: TGCAGCGTTGATGGTCGACAGTGGGACACTGAAGCTTTCTTT
CDR3 protein: CSVDGRQWDTEAFF

D gene: NA
J gene: TRBJ2-4
V gene: TRBV15
clone size: many
CDR3 DNA: TGTGCCACCAGTCGTGACAGAAACATTCAGTACTTC
CDR3 protein: CATSRDRNIQYF

D gene: NA
J gene: TRBJ2-5
V gene: TRBV20-1
clone size: many
CDR3 DNA: TGCAGTGTCAGGGGCAGCCAAGAGACCCAGTACTTC
CDR3 protein: CSVRGSQETQYF

D gene: TRBD1
J gene: TRBJ1-1
V gene: TRBV6-1
clone size: many
CDR3 DNA: TGTGCCAGCAGTGTAATTGGGACAGGGGTGATCGCTGAAGCTTTCTTT
CDR3 protein: CASSVIGTGVIAEAFF

D gene: NA
J gene: TRBJ1-1
V gene: TRBV4-2
clone size: NA
CDR3 DNA: TGTGCCAGCAGCCAAGATAAAGGTGCAAAGGGTGGCCGGGAAGCTTTCTTT
CDR3 protein: CASSQDKGAKGGREAFF

D gene: TRBD1
J gene: TRBJ1-5
V gene: TRBV11-3
clone size: many
CDR3 DNA: TGTGCCAGCAGCTCAGACGGGACAGGGTATAGCAATCAGCCCCAGCATTTT
CDR3 protein: CASSSDGTGYSNQPQHF

D gene: TRBD1
J gene: TRBJ1-1
V gene: TRBV5-1
clone size: many
CDR3 DNA: TGCGCCAGCAGGCCCGGGACAGTCACTGAAGCTTTCTTT
CDR3 protein: CASRPGTVTEAFF

D gene: NA
J gene: TRBJ2-5
V gene: TRBV12-3/TRBV12-4
clone size: NA
CDR3 DNA: TGTGCCAGCAGTTTAGGACCTGTGGAGACCCAGTACTTC
CDR3 protein: CASSLGPVETQYF

D gene: NA
J gene: TRBJ2-7
V gene: TRBV29-1
clone size: many
CDR3 DNA: TGCAGCGTTGGATATGGGGCCGGGTACGAGCAGTACTTC
CDR3 protein: CSVGYGAGYEQYF

D gene: NA
J gene: TRBJ1-3
V gene: TRBV12-5
clone size: NA
CDR3 DNA: TGTGCTAGTGGACGAAGCTCGGGGGTCTCTGGAAACACCATATATTTT
CDR3 protein: CASGRSSGVSGNTIYF

D gene: TRBD2
J gene: TRBJ2-3
V gene: TRBV6-1
clone size: many
CDR3 DNA: TGTGCCAGCACCGAGACTAGCGGCAGCACAGATACGCAGTATTTT
CDR3 protein: CASTETSGSTDTQYF

D gene: NA
J gene: TRBJ2-7
V gene: TRBV7-9
clone size: many
CDR3 DNA: TGTGCCAGCAGCCCCGGCGCAATGACCTACGAGCAGTACTTC
CDR3 protein: CASSPGAMTYEQYF

D gene: NA
J gene: TRBJ1-3
V gene: TRBV15
clone size: many
CDR3 DNA: TGTGCCACCAGCAAAAGTCAGAGCTCTGGAAACACCATATATTTT
CDR3 protein: CATSKSQSSGNTIYF

D gene: NA
J gene: TRBJ2-5
V gene: TRBV6-1
clone size: many
CDR3 DNA: TGTGCCAGCAGGAGGGGGGACTGGGGCCAAGAGACCCAGTACTTC
CDR3 protein: CASRRGDWGQETQYF

D gene: TRBD2
J gene: TRBJ2-7
V gene: TRBV7-2
clone size: once
CDR3 DNA: TGTGCCAGCAGCTTAGGGCTAGCGGATGGTTACGAGCAGTACTTC
CDR3 protein: CASSLGLADGYEQYF

D gene: NA
J gene: TRBJ2-7
V gene: TRBV6-2/TRBV6-3
clone size: few
CDR3 DNA: TGTGCCAGCAGTTATGGGGACACCGACTACGAGCAGTACTTC
CDR3 protein: CASSYGDTDYEQYF

D gene: NA
J gene: TRBJ2-7
V gene: TRBV4-1
clone size: many
CDR3 DNA: TGCGCCAGCAGCCAAGTAGAGGCCAGGGCCTACGAGCAGTACTTC
CDR3 protein: CASSQVEARAYEQYF

D gene: NA
J gene: TRBJ1-5
V gene: TRBV20-1
clone size: many
CDR3 DNA: TGCAGTGCTAGAGACCCTGGGCAGGGGCGAAGGCAGCCCCAGCATTTT
CDR3 protein: CSARDPGQGRRQPQHF

D gene: TRBD1
J gene: TRBJ1-1
V gene: TRBV6-1
clone size: many
CDR3 DNA: TGTGCCAGCAGTAAAGGACAGGCGGTGAACACTGAAGCTTTCTTT
CDR3 protein: CASSKGQAVNTEAFF

D gene: NA
J gene: TRBJ1-2
V gene: TRBV6-5
clone size: many
CDR3 DNA: TGTGCCAGCATTCGGGAGCGCAACACTAACTATGGCTACACCTTC
CDR3 protein: CASIRERNTNYGYTF

D gene: TRBD1
J gene: TRBJ2-5
V gene: TRBV6-2/TRBV6-3
clone size: many
CDR3 DNA: TGTGCCAGCAGCTTCTACAGGGGGCAAGGGGAGACCCAGTACTTC
CDR3 protein: CASSFYRGQGETQYF

D gene: TRBD1
J gene: TRBJ2-7
V gene: TRBV6-5
clone size: many
CDR3 DNA: TGTGCCAGCAGTTATCGGACAGGGCAGTACGAGCAGTACTTC
CDR3 protein: CASSYRTGQYEQYF

D gene: NA
J gene: TRBJ1-6
V gene: TRBV4-1
clone size: many
CDR3 DNA: TGCGCCAGCAGCCAAGGGGACTCAGGGTTTCTCCTCTATAATTCACCCCTCCACTTT
CDR3 protein: CASSQGDSGFLLYNSPLHF

D gene: NA
J gene: TRBJ1-1
V gene: TRBV4-1
clone size: few
CDR3 DNA: TGCGCCAGCAACCCGATGGGGGGGGCTATGAACACTGAAGCTTTCTTT
CDR3 protein: CASNPMGGAMNTEAFF

D gene: NA
J gene: TRBJ2-7
V gene: TRBV18
clone size: many
CDR3 DNA: TGTGCCAGCTCACCCCTCGGGGGCGCCGACGAGCAGTACTTC
CDR3 protein: CASSPLGGADEQYF

D gene: NA
J gene: TRBJ1-1
V gene: TRBV27
clone size: many
CDR3 DNA: TGTGCCAGCAAGGGAGGGCCCACTGAAGCTTTCTTT
CDR3 protein: CASKGGPTEAFF

D gene: TRBD1
J gene: TRBJ1-5
V gene: TRBV2
clone size: many
CDR3 DNA: TGTGCCAGCAGTGAAAGACAGGGTTTTTCTAATCAGCCCCAGCATTTT
CDR3 protein: CASSERQGFSNQPQHF

D gene: NA
J gene: TRBJ2-7
V gene: TRBV3-1
clone size: many
CDR3 DNA: TGTGCCAGCAGCCAAAGGGGGGAGCAGTACTTC
CDR3 protein: CASSQRGEQYF